These T cell receptor beta chains were read from a single sample in a study of blood T cell repertoires in COVID-19. Method: immunoSEQ multiplex PCR; TCRdb's copy keeps in-frame clones and lacks some. The data show approximately 88,000 clones, roughly four fifths seen once. The sequenced sample consisted of peripheral blood. These receptor sequences come from a woman older than 75 with active or convalescent COVID-19. CDR3s include the opening cysteine and the closing phenylalanine or tryptophan. D genes are given only for firm matches. Only some rows state a clone size, as once, few, many or a class for expanded clones.

j_call clone_size d_call v_call cdr3_aa cdr3_nt
TRBJ2-1 once TRBD2 TRBV9 CASSLRPGAGDGNEQFF TGTGCCAGCAGCTTGCGACCTGGGGCGGGGGATGGCAATGAGCAGTTCTTC
TRBJ2-3 . TRBD2 TRBV5-1 CASRLAGGTDTQYF TGCGCCAGCCGCTTAGCGGGGGGGACAGATACGCAGTATTTT
TRBJ1-2 once TRBD1 TRBV19 CASSPTGEGYGYTF TGTGCCAGTAGTCCCACAGGGGAAGGCTATGGCTACACCTTC
TRBJ1-2 once . TRBV7-9 CASSFAGCRGGSFTF TGTGCCAGCAGCTTCGCGGGCTGTCGGGGGGGCAGCTTCACCTTC
TRBJ2-7 . TRBD1 TRBV2 CASSEIKAGGGTSSSYEQYF TGTGCCAGCAGTGAGATTAAGGCAGGGGGTGGGACGAGTTCCTCCTACGAGCAGTACTTC
TRBJ1-2 . TRBD1 TRBV29-1 CSAKTGGVFRPYGYTF TGCAGCGCAAAAACAGGGGGCGTCTTTAGGCCCTATGGCTACACCTTC
TRBJ1-3 . TRBD1 TRBV6-5 CASSGQEAGNTIYF TGTGCCAGCAGCGGACAGGAGGCTGGAAACACCATATATTTT
TRBJ1-6 . . TRBV2 CASSDRSSYNSPLHF TGTGCCAGCAGTGACAGAAGCTCCTATAATTCACCCCTCCACTTT
TRBJ1-5 . . TRBV7-2 CASSLGASNQPQHF TGTGCCAGCAGCTTAGGGGCCAGCAATCAGCCCCAGCATTTT
TRBJ2-7 . . TRBV16 CASGHPPEQYF TGTGCCAGCGGACACCCCCCCGAGCAGTACTTC
TRBJ2-3 . TRBD2 TRBV5-1 CASSLEGTSGGLYTDTQYF TGCGCCAGCAGCTTGGAAGGGACTAGCGGGGGGCTCTACACAGATACGCAGTATTTT
TRBJ1-1 . . TRBV18 CASSPQGNTEAFF TGTGCCAGCTCACCCCAGGGTAACACTGAAGCTTTCTTT
TRBJ2-7 medium-sized . TRBV5-1 CASSQGSYEQYF TGCGCCAGCAGTCAGGGCTCCTACGAGCAGTACTTC
TRBJ2-7 few TRBD2 TRBV7-2 CASSLGGRGTYEQYF TGTGCCAGCAGCTTAGGCGGGCGGGGGACCTACGAGCAGTACTTC
TRBJ1-2 . TRBD1 TRBV24-1 CATSDFPGTGVDGYTF TGTGCCACCAGTGATTTTCCCGGGACAGGGGTGGATGGCTACACCTTC
TRBJ1-3 few TRBD1 TRBV7-9 CASSSWTGKWGNTIYF TGTGCCAGCAGCTCCTGGACAGGGAAGTGGGGAAACACCATATATTTT
TRBJ1-6 once . TRBV7-2 CASSRSVPVYNSPLHF TGTGCCAGCAGTCGATCTGTTCCGGTATATAATTCACCCCTCCACTTT
TRBJ2-7 . TRBD2 TRBV6-5 CASSLTGGGIHEQYF TGTGCCAGCAGCCTGACGGGCGGGGGGATCCACGAGCAGTACTTC
TRBJ2-5 . TRBD2 TRBV5-6 CASSPSGYSYQETQYF TGTGCCAGCAGCCCTAGCGGTTACTCTTACCAAGAGACCCAGTACTTC
TRBJ1-6 few . TRBV6-2/TRBV6-3 CASSYGDNYSPLHF TGTGCCAGCAGTTACGGGGACAATTATTCACCCCTCCACTTT
TRBJ1-6 . . TRBV7-2 CASSLGPTNSPLHF TGTGCCAGCAGCTTAGGGCCAACAAATTCACCCCTCCACTTT
TRBJ1-1 . TRBD1 TRBV7-2 CASSPRGDRGRTEAFF TGTGCCAGCAGTCCCCGGGGCGACAGGGGTCGGACTGAAGCTTTCTTT
TRBJ2-1 . . TRBV6-1 CASSEGKDSGQFF TGTGCCAGCAGTGAAGGGAAGGACTCCGGGCAGTTCTTC
TRBJ1-2 . . TRBV7-8 CASSSSPPRVLANYGYTF TGTGCCAGCAGCTCCAGCCCGCCCCGGGTCCTAGCTAACTATGGCTACACCTTC
TRBJ2-3 once . TRBV5-1 CASSLEAGRDTQYF TGCGCCAGCAGCTTGGAGGCGGGGCGGGATACGCAGTATTTT
TRBJ1-5 . . TRBV7-2 CASSATWGAQHF TGTGCCAGCAGCGCCACCTGGGGGGCCCAGCATTTT
TRBJ2-3 few TRBD2 TRBV28 CASSARIAGTEGGLDTQYF TGTGCCAGCAGTGCTAGAATAGCGGGCACCGAAGGCGGACTAGATACGCAGTATTTT
TRBJ2-1 . TRBD1 TRBV3-1/TRBV3-2 CASSLKAGTGRNEQFF TGTGCCAGCAGCCTTAAAGCCGGGACAGGGCGCAATGAGCAGTTCTTC
TRBJ2-5 . . TRBV6-2/TRBV6-3 CASSNSLEAQYF TGTGCCAGCAGTAACTCTCTGGAGGCCCAGTACTTC
TRBJ2-5 . TRBD1 TRBV11-2 CASSLWTGPSETQYF TGTGCCAGCAGCCTGTGGACAGGGCCGAGTGAGACCCAGTACTTC
TRBJ1-5 . . TRBV30 CAWSQGPGQPQHF TGTGCCTGGAGCCAGGGGCCCGGCCAGCCCCAGCATTTT
TRBJ2-5 . . TRBV2 CASSVNRQETQYF TGTGCCAGCAGTGTGAACAGACAAGAGACCCAGTACTTC
TRBJ1-5 . . TRBV5-1 CASSLGRGNQPQHF TGCGCCAGCAGCTTGGGTAGGGGAAATCAGCCCCAGCATTTT
TRBJ2-2 . TRBD1 TRBV29-1 CSVKPQGAGAGELFF TGCAGCGTGAAACCCCAGGGGGCTGGGGCCGGGGAGCTGTTTTTT
TRBJ2-7 . TRBD1 TRBV19 CASSTSTGVLEGEQYF TGTGCCAGTAGTACCTCGACAGGGGTATTGGAAGGCGAGCAGTACTTC
TRBJ2-3 . TRBD2 TRBV12-3/TRBV12-4 CASKRDSTDTQYF TGTGCCAGCAAGCGGGACTCCACAGATACGCAGTATTTT
TRBJ2-3 . . TRBV2 CASSHTSSSSTDTQYF TGTGCCAGCAGCCACACTAGCTCGTCTAGCACAGATACGCAGTATTTT
TRBJ1-5 . . TRBV6-6 CASSYGGRSQHF TGTGCCAGCAGTTACGGCGGGAGGTCCCAGCATTTT
TRBJ2-7 . . TRBV6-6 CASLRTAYEQYF TGTGCCAGCCTAAGGACAGCCTACGAGCAGTACTTC
TRBJ1-2 . . TRBV24-1 CATSAGGVNYGYTF TGTGCCACCAGTGCCGGGGGAGTTAACTATGGCTACACCTTC
TRBJ1-1 . . TRBV5-3 CARSLRLRDTEAFF TGTGCCAGAAGCTTACGATTGCGGGACACTGAAGCTTTCTTT